The 3 T cell receptor beta chains reported below all come from one sample, sequenced in a study of blood T cell repertoires in COVID-19. Sequencing used immunoSEQ multiplex PCR; TCRdb keeps in-frame clones, though not all of them. Among 260,000 or so clones, about 91% were seen once, and the ten largest hold approximately 2.8%. Sequencing was performed on PBMCs or T cells enriched from blood (not recorded which). These TCRs come from a woman aged 25 to 39 with acute COVID-19.

This chain uses TRBV4-2 with TRBJ1-1, with a possible D match to TRBD1 (5 bases). The V gene lost 0 bases and the J gene lost 6 bases, with 11 bases spanning the gap. The length of the CDR3 is 14 residues. Germline values: CDR1 LGHNA, CDR2 YNFKEQ. The CDR3 is CASSQDGGFAEAFF. DNA for the CDR3: TGTGCCAGCAGCCAAGATGGGGGGTTCGCTGAAGCTTTCTTT.

The chain links TRBV5-6 to TRBJ2-1; TRBD2 matches at 7 bases. The junction had 14 bases not matched to a gene; V was cut back by 3 bases and J by 8 bases. Germline loops: CDR1 SGHDT, CDR2 YYEEEE. The CDR3 is 16 residues long. CDR3 amino acids: CASSSEVAGASDEQFF. CDR3 sequence (DNA): TGTGCCAGCAGCTCCGAGGTAGCGGGTGCCTCGGATGAGCAGTTCTTC.

The chain recombines TRBV7-6 with TRBJ2-3; perhaps TRBD1 as D (6 bases). V gave up 6 bases and J gave up 4 bases, with 8 bases separating them. Germline V gene data show CDR1 as SGHVS and CDR2 as FNYEAQ. CDR3 length: 12 amino acids. The CDR3 spells CASSRQADTQYF. In DNA, the CDR3 is TGTGCCAGCAGTCGACAGGCAGATACGCAGTATTTT.